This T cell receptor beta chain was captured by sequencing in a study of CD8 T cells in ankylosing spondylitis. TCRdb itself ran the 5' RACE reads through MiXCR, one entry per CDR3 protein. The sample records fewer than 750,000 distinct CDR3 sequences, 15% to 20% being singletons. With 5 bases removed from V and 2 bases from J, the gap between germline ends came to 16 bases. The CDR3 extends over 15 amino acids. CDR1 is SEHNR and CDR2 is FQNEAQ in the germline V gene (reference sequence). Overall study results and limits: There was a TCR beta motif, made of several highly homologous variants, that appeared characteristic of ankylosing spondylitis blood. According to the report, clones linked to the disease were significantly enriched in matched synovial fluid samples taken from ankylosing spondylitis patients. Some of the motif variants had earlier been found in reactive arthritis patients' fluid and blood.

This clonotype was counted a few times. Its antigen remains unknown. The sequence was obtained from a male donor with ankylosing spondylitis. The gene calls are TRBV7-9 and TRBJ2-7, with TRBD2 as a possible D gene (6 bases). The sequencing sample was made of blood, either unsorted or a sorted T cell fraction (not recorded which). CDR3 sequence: CASSPRVGRPYEQYF. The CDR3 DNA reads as TGTGCCAGCAGCCCTAGGGTTGGGAGGCCCTACGAGCAGTACTTC.